Included here is one T cell receptor (beta chain) sequence, with context. Its antigen is still unknown. No clone much larger than this one lies a single base away; base qualities are absent. This sample is drawn from a study of blood T cell repertoires in COVID-19 (TCRdb year 2020). Background for the entire study: Samples covering the acute and convalescent phases of COVID-19 were provided by collaborators in the United States, Italy and Spain. Samples were obtained from the ongoing ImmuneRACE study (first 160 participants) and from 1,000 to 1,500 subjects provided by 6 global collaborators. The material from the prospective study consisted of cDNA or gDNA derived from T cells, B-cell-depleted T cells, or PBMCs. Where available, HLA class I and class II types were taken from metadata supplied by the sample provider and were not determined by assay-based typing. A de-identified subject ID, COVID-19 status, age in years and sex were almost always included in the sample metadata. The dataset comprised deeply sampled blood TCRbeta repertoires from subjects exposed to, actively infected with, or recovered from COVID-19. The repertoires were made available in a free public database intended to serve as a resource for research on the immune response to SARS-CoV-2. The full study reports these points: The quantity of clinical and demographic metadata differed by source and by participant and was supplied without curation.

Another Seattle source contributed samples from volunteer blood donors who had recovered from COVID-19. Whole blood was collected in K2EDTA tubes by collaborating institutions according to the institutions' own protocols. For TCRbeta analysis, collaborator samples were shipped as frozen whole blood, as isolated PBMCs, or as DNA extracted from either sample type. The germline V and J ends show losses of 3 bases and 2 bases respectively, and no gene match explains 6 bases of the junction. As encoded in the germline V gene, CDR1 is KGHDR while CDR2 is SFDVKD. CDR3 length: 17 amino acids, cysteine to phenylalanine. Kept here is only the CDR3 DNA, which spans 51 bases and is read in frame from base 1. TCRbeta CDR3 regions were amplified from genomic DNA using the immunoSEQ Assay, a bias-controlled multiplex PCR. Under the source paper's analysis protocol: The number of nucleated cells in each sample was estimated by amplification of reference gene primers within the assay. Sequence reads were collapsed and filtered to measure the absolute abundance of every unique TCRbeta CDR3 rearrangement. For each sample, productive Simpson clonality was calculated as the square root of Simpson's diversity index across productive rearrangements. TCRdb stores this immuneACCESS table with in-frame sequences only. Part of the clones is absent; in the studies checked, under half of the shortfall reflects unresolved V genes, and no reason is known for the rest. V, J and clone size derive from that table, while D and trimming were established from the DNA sequence. Across this sample there are around 300,000 clones, with roughly 90% seen only once. The top ten clones comprise roughly 0.96% of the sample.

Input material: peripheral blood. This sequence was found in a woman between 35 and 50 years old who had recovered from COVID-19. Here the chain combines TRBV24-1 and TRBJ1-5; 10 bases in between match TRBD1. The base sequence is TGTGCCACCAGTGATGCCGGGACAGGGGACGGCAATCAGCCCCAGCATTTT. The resulting protein is CATSDAGTGDGNQPQHF.